Sequencing of this T cell receptor beta chain was carried out in a study of blood T cell repertoires in COVID-19. The study recruited people aged 18 to 89 years across around 23 US areas. Grouping used clinical history reported by participants in a survey and questionnaire. Profiled with immunoSEQ multiplex PCR; TCRdb holds only in-frame clones, not every one. The sample shows over 250,000 clones, 85% to 90% of them seen only once. The CDR3 runs 19 residues. The sequencing input was PBMCs or T cells enriched from blood (not recorded which). The chain is built from TRBV12-1 and TRBJ1-1; the DNA was not used to check the table's D call, TRBD1. TRBV12-1 is a pseudogene locus. The origin of this receptor is a woman aged 18-30 years who had recovered from COVID-19. CDR3 protein: CASSFDFIILGQMNTEAFF. Written as DNA, the CDR3 is TGTGCCAGCAGCTTTGATTTTATTATTTTGGGACAGATGAACACTGAAGCTTTCTTT.